This is a list of T cell receptor beta chains from one sample in a study of T cell responses to AZD1222 COVID-19 vaccine. TCRdb's table, derived via immunoSEQ multiplex PCR, lists solely in-frame clones and lacks some. This table has fewer than 120,000 clones, around 93% appearing once. Sequenced here: peripheral blood, sampled 28 days after the second AZD1222 dose. The receptors come from an adult who received the AZD1222 COVID-19 vaccine. The CDR3 runs from the conserved cysteine through the conserved F or W. A D gene is named only where the DNA matches it firmly. Some rows mark clone size as missing; the rest say once, few, many or name a class of expanded clone.

>TRBV7-8|NA|TRBJ1-1|17|NA
TGTGCCAGCAGCTTAGTAGTCACAGTTAAGAAGAACACTGAAGCTTTCTTT
CASSLVVTVKKNTEAFF
>TRBV4-1|NA|TRBJ1-2|14|once
TGCGCCAGCAGCCAAGATCGGACGGCTTGGGGCTACACCTTC
CASSQDRTAWGYTF
>TRBV7-8|NA|TRBJ2-1|14|once
TGTGCCAGCAGCTTAGAGGGGGGGTGGTATGAGCAGTTCTTC
CASSLEGGWYEQFF
>TRBV7-6|NA|TRBJ2-5|17|NA
TGTGCCAGCAGCCACCTACTACGGGGGGCGCTTACGGGGACCCAGTACTTC
CASSHLLRGALTGTQYF
>TRBV12-3/TRBV12-4|NA|TRBJ1-2|12|NA
TGTGCCAGCAGCAGACGGACTTATGGCTACACCTTC
CASSRRTYGYTF
>TRBV5-1|TRBD2|TRBJ2-5|16|NA
TGCGCCAGCACCAGGATATCGGCGGGAGATGGAGAGACCCAGTACTTC
CASTRISAGDGETQYF
>TRBV27|TRBD2|TRBJ2-7|17|NA
TGTGCCAGCAGTTTAATCCCCCCGAGAGCGGGAGGCTACGAGCAGTACTTC
CASSLIPPRAGGYEQYF
>TRBV28|TRBD2|TRBJ2-1|15|NA
TGTGCCAGCCTTAAAGCGGGAGGGCCGTACAATGAGCAGTTCTTC
CASLKAGGPYNEQFF
>TRBV19|NA|TRBJ1-4|13|NA
TGTGCCAGTAGTATCCTGCGCGATGAAAAACTGTTTTTT
CASSILRDEKLFF
>TRBV6-2/TRBV6-3|NA|TRBJ2-2|15|NA
TGTGCCAGCAGTTACTCGCCTTCCTACACCGGGGAGCTGTTTTTT
CASSYSPSYTGELFF
>TRBV7-2|TRBD2|TRBJ2-1|16|NA
TGTGCCAGCAGACCCGGACTAGCGGGGTCTTACAATGAGCAGTTCTTC
CASRPGLAGSYNEQFF
>TRBV11-1|NA|TRBJ1-1|14|NA
TGTGCCAGCAGCTTAATGGAGGAGGGGACTGAAGCTTTCTTT
CASSLMEEGTEAFF
>TRBV6-5|NA|TRBJ2-2|15|NA
TGTGCCAGCCAAGACCCGGGACGGAACACCGGGGAGCTGTTTTTT
CASQDPGRNTGELFF
>TRBV5-1|TRBD1|TRBJ1-4|14|NA
TGCGCCAGCAGCACGGGACAGGGCTACGAAAAACTGTTTTTT
CASSTGQGYEKLFF
>TRBV7-9|TRBD1|TRBJ2-7|14|NA
TGTGCCAGCAGCTTAGAAGGACAGGGAGGCGAGCAGTACTTC
CASSLEGQGGEQYF
>TRBV11-2|NA|TRBJ2-1|15|NA
TGTGCCAGCAGCTTAACGGGGGTTGCCAGCAATGAGCAGTTCTTC
CASSLTGVASNEQFF
>TRBV7-9|NA|TRBJ1-1|14|NA
TGTGCCAGCAGCTTTCAAGGGGCAGACACTGAAGCTTTCTTT
CASSFQGADTEAFF
>TRBV7-2|TRBD2|TRBJ2-1|14|NA
TGTGCCAGCAGCTTAGGGCTAGCGGGAGTAGTGCAGTTCTTC
CASSLGLAGVVQFF
>TRBV25-1|TRBD2|TRBJ2-1|16|NA
TGTGCCAGCAGCCCGTGGGGAGCGGGAGAGTACAATGAGCAGTTCTTC
CASSPWGAGEYNEQFF
>TRBV11-3|NA|TRBJ2-1|14|once
TGTGCCAGCAGCGTGGGACCGTCAATTGTCGAGCAGTTCTTC
CASSVGPSIVEQFF
>TRBV14|NA|TRBJ1-1|14|NA
TGTGCCAGCAGCTTACGACACCAGAACACTGAAGCTTTCTTT
CASSLRHQNTEAFF
>TRBV6-2/TRBV6-3|TRBD2|TRBJ2-1|16|NA
TGTGCCAGCAGCTTCTCCGGGACTAGCGTCTACAATGAGCAGTTCTTC
CASSFSGTSVYNEQFF